The clone carrying this T cell receptor (beta chain) occurred once. These data originate in a study of technical replicates of blood from several donors. Data came from immunoSEQ multiplex PCR; TCRdb stores just in-frame clones and leaves some out. The data show roughly 69,000 clones, around 97% seen once. The sequence was collected from a human donor in good health. Sequencing was done on a sample of T cells isolated from PBMCs.

CDR3: CASSLAFRRDVGDTQYF. In nucleotides, the CDR3 is TGTGCCAGCAGCTTAGCGTTCAGGCGGGATGTCGGTGATACGCAGTATTTT. The chain combines TRBV7-2 with TRBJ2-3; D possibly corresponds to TRBD2 (6 bases). The CDR3 sequence is 17 residues long. Germline values: CDR1 SGHTA, CDR2 FQGNSA. V lost 0 bases and J 6 bases, leaving 19 bases between the germline ends.